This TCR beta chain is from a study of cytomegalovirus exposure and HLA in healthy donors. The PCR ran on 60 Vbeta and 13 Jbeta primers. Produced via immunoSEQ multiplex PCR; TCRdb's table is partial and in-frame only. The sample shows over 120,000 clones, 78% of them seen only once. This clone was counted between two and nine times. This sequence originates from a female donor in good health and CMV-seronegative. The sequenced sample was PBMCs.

Here the CDR3 reads CASSQVRDRAEAFF. The CDR3 DNA reads TGTGCCAGCAGCCAAGTAAGGGACAGGGCTGAAGCTTTCTTT. The chain is built from TRBV14 and TRBJ1-1, with 9 bases identical to TRBD1. Germline trimming cut 1 base from V and 6 bases from J; bases unmatched to any gene: 3. The CDR3 consists of 14 residues. Germline CDR1 is SGHDN and CDR2 is FVKESK. The full variable domain, rest sourced from reference TRBV14 and TRBJ1-1, is EAGVTQFPSHSVIEKGQTVTLRCDPISGHDNLYWYRRVMGKEIKFLLHFVKESKQDESGMPNNRFLAERTGGTYSTLKVQPAELEDSGVYFCASSQVRDRAEAFFGQGTRLTVV.